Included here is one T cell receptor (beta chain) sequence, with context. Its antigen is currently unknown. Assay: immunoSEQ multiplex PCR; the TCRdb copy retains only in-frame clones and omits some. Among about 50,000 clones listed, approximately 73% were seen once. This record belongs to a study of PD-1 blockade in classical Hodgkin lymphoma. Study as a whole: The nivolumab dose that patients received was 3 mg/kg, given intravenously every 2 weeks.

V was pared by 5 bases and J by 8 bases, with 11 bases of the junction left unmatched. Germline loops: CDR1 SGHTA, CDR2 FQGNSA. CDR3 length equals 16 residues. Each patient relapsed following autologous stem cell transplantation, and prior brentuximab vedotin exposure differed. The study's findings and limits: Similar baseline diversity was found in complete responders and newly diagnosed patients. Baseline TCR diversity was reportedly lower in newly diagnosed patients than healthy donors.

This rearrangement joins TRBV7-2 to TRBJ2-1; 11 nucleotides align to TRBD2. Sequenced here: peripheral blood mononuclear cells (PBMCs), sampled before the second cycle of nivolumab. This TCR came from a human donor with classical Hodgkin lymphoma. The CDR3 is CASSTIRLAGRDEQFF. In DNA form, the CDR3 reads TGTGCCAGCAGCACCATCCGACTAGCGGGGAGGGATGAGCAGTTCTTC.